These T cell receptor beta chains were read from a single sample in a study of identical twins. TCRdb re-derived calls from the 5' RACE reads in MiXCR, one entry per CDR3 protein. The sample records 150,000 or so distinct CDR3 sequences, around 3.5% being singletons. Sequencing used memory T cells sorted from blood. The receptor source for this set is a man in his late teens or twenties in good health. The CDR3 runs from the conserved cysteine through the conserved F or W. A D gene is named only where the DNA matches it firmly. The size of a clone is reported for some rows only, either as once, few or many, or as a class for expanded clones.

DNA,CDR3,J,V,size,D,length
TGCGCCAGCAGCATCACGAGCGATGAGCAGTTCTTC,CASSITSDEQFF,TRBJ2-1,TRBV5-1,many,-,12
TGTGCCAGCAGCTTCCTATCCGGGACGGCAAAAGAGACCCAGTACTTC,CASSFLSGTAKETQYF,TRBJ2-5,TRBV27,-,-,16
TGTGCCAGCAGCCGACTCAGTGTGGGTGGCGAGCAGTACTTC,CASSRLSVGGEQYF,TRBJ2-7,TRBV7-8,few,-,14
TGTGCCACCAGTGATTCTCGCCAGGGGGGCTACAATGAGCAGTTCTTC,CATSDSRQGGYNEQFF,TRBJ2-1,TRBV24-1,many,-,16
TGCAGCACCCCAGGGGGAGGCGACTTTTACACTGAAGCTTTCTTT,CSTPGGGDFYTEAFF,TRBJ1-1,TRBV29-1,many,TRBD1,15
TGTGCCAGCAGTGAGGCCCCGAAGGCTGAAGCTTTCTTT,CASSEAPKAEAFF,TRBJ1-1,TRBV2,many,-,13
TGTGCCAGCACTACAGGGAATTCACCCCTCCACTTT,CASTTGNSPLHF,TRBJ1-6,TRBV6-2/TRBV6-3,few,-,12
TGTGCCAGTGGTCCGGGACGCATAAGCATAATCAATGAGCAGTTCTTC,CASGPGRISIINEQFF,TRBJ2-1,TRBV2,few,-,16
TGTGCCAGCAGCCTAAACAGGGTTTCTGGAAACACCATATATTTT,CASSLNRVSGNTIYF,TRBJ1-3,TRBV27,many,-,15
TGTGCCAGCAGCTCAGACAGGGCTACGAACACCGGGGAGCTGTTTTTT,CASSSDRATNTGELFF,TRBJ2-2,TRBV7-9,many,TRBD1,16
TGTGCCATCAGTGGCCTGATGGGGACAGGGAATGATACGCAGTATTTT,CAISGLMGTGNDTQYF,TRBJ2-3,TRBV10-3,many,TRBD1,16
TGCGCCAGCAGCCAAGATGGCAGAAAACTGTTTTTT,CASSQDGRKLFF,TRBJ1-4,TRBV4-1,many,-,12
TGCAGCGTTGTTCTCGCTAGCGGGAGAGAGACCCAGTACTTC,CSVVLASGRETQYF,TRBJ2-5,TRBV29-1,many,TRBD2,14
TGTGCCAGCAGTGAATTGGGTGAAGCTTTCTTT,CASSELGEAFF,TRBJ1-1,TRBV25-1,few,-,11
TGTGCCAGCAGCCCCCGCGAAAGACTCCCCTACAATGAGCAGTTCTTC,CASSPRERLPYNEQFF,TRBJ2-1,TRBV7-9,many,-,16
TGCAGTGCTAGGGGCGAAAGGGGCACCGGGGAGCTGTTTTTT,CSARGERGTGELFF,TRBJ2-2,TRBV20-1,many,-,14
TGTGCCAGCAGTCGAAAAGGACAGGGAGCCCTATCTGGGGCCAACGTCCTGACTTTC,CASSRKGQGALSGANVLTF,TRBJ2-6,TRBV27,few,TRBD1,19
TGTGCCAGCAGTTCAACACAGTCTACGAACACTGAAGCTTTCTTT,CASSSTQSTNTEAFF,TRBJ1-1,TRBV27,many,-,15
TGTGCCAGCAGCCGGAGGACAGGGGTAACTGGGGCCAACGTCCTGACTTTC,CASSRRTGVTGANVLTF,TRBJ2-6,TRBV5-7,many,TRBD1,17
TGTGCCAGCAGTCGCCGAACCGGGACAATGAACACTGAAGCTTTCTTT,CASSRRTGTMNTEAFF,TRBJ1-1,TRBV12-3/TRBV12-4,many,-,16
TGTGCCAGCAGCCCGGTAGGCACCGGGGAGCTGTTTTTT,CASSPVGTGELFF,TRBJ2-2,TRBV7-3,many,-,13
TGCGCCAGCAGCTTGACCGGGACTAGCGGGTTTAGATCCTACGAGCAGTACTTC,CASSLTGTSGFRSYEQYF,TRBJ2-7,TRBV5-1,many,TRBD2,18
TGTGCCATCAGTGCCCAAACGGGAGGCGCGAATCGGTTCTTC,CAISAQTGGANRFF,TRBJ2-1,TRBV10-3,many,TRBD2,14
TGCAGTGCTCGGCAGGGGCCCTCAAATCAGCCCCAGCATTTT,CSARQGPSNQPQHF,TRBJ1-5,TRBV20-1,many,-,14